This TCR beta chain was profiled in a study of T cells after yellow fever vaccination. This clonotype was observed a few times. Using its own MiXCR run on the 5' RACE reads, TCRdb lists one record per CDR3 protein. There are some 120,000 distinct CDR3 sequences in the sample; approximately 14% occur only once, and approximately 39% lies in the top ten. The TCR sequence derives from a man between 18 and 29 years old who received the YFV17D yellow fever vaccine. The sequencing used CD8+ T cells sorted from PBMCs, collected 5 days after the yellow fever booster vaccination.

The CDR3, as DNA: TGTGCCACCAGTGACCTACGGCTCGGGAGCACAGATACGCAGTATTTT. Translated, it gives CATSDLRLGSTDTQYF. This chain joins TRBV24-1 and TRBJ2-3, with D unresolved. Per germline, CDR1 KGHDR and CDR2 SFDVKD. CDR3 length equals 16 residues. V was pared by 4 bases and J by 0 bases, with 13 bases between.